One and the same sample provided the 15 T cell receptor beta chains below, sequenced in a study of post-analysis software for immune sequencing data. The antigens of these receptors remain unknown. Carried by the TCR beta cDNA libraries were unique molecular identifiers. TCRdb re-derived calls from the PCR reads in MiXCR, one entry per CDR3 protein. The data show hundreds of thousands of distinct CDR3 sequences, roughly 29% seen once. General study findings and limits: Higher frequency in patients than in controls was seen for about 5 TRBV segments, with TRBV5-6, TRBV5-1 and TRBV20-1 among them.

The sequenced material came from blood. These receptors were obtained from a girl aged 10 to 17 with multiple sclerosis.

This clonotype was recorded at least ten times. The J gene is TRBJ2-7, the V gene TRBV7-2; 9 bases are shared with TRBD2. V trimming: 1 base; J trimming: 2 bases; junction bases outside the gene matches: 12. Germline assignment: CDR1 SGHTA and CDR2 FQGNSA. The CDR3 is 18 amino acids. CDR3 loop: CASSLGGPSGATPYEQYF. As DNA, the CDR3 is TGTGCCAGCAGCTTAGGGGGTCCTAGCGGGGCCACCCCCTACGAGCAGTACTTC. The full variable domain, in which reference TRBV7-2 and TRBJ2-7 provide the parts outside the CDR3, is GAGVSQSPSNKVTEKGKDVELRCDPISGHTALYWYRQSLGQGLEFLIYFQGNSAPDKSGLPSDRFSAERTGGSVSTLTIQRTQQEDSAVYLCASSLGGPSGATPYEQYFGPGTRLTVT.

This clonotype came up a few times. This chain joins TRBV6-1 and TRBJ1-5, with no clear D. This CDR3 is built from 16 residues. Between the trimmed V and J ends, which lost 5 bases and 2 bases, there was a span of 16 bases. In germline, CDR1 is MNHNS, CDR2 SASEGT. The CDR3 loop reads CASSIYHGVGNQPQHF. Written as DNA, the CDR3 is TGTGCCAGCAGTATCTACCACGGGGTCGGCAATCAGCCCCAGCATTTT.

This clonotype was found a few times. This rearrangement joins TRBV7-2 to TRBJ2-7; 9 positions agree with TRBD1. CDR1 is SGHTA and CDR2 is FQGNSA in the germline V gene. This CDR3 has 15 amino acids. The V segment lost 4 bases and the J segment 5 bases; nucleotides outside the gene matches: 9. The CDR3 sequence: CASSSQTGGVDEQYF. The CDR3 DNA reads as TGTGCCAGCAGCTCTCAGACAGGGGGGGTCGACGAGCAGTACTTC.

The CDR3 protein is CASRPGTVASPLHF. The CDR3 coding sequence is TGTGCCAGCAGGCCCGGGACTGTGGCCTCACCCCTCCACTTT. This rearrangement joins TRBV3-1 to TRBJ1-6; D is possibly TRBD1 (5 bases). Germline CDR1 LGHDT, CDR2 YNNKEL (reference sequence). The CDR3 is 14 amino acids. Trimming stripped 6 bases from V and 10 bases from J, with 16 bases between.

The rearrangement links TRBV6-1 to TRBJ1-2; tentative D call: TRBD1 (5 bases). V was shortened by 8 bases and J by 0 bases, with 16 bases between the two germline ends. The CDR3 length is 15 residues. Germline V gene lookup returns CDR1 MNHNS and CDR2 SASEGT. The CDR3 DNA reads as TGTGCCAGCGTAACACCGGGACTTACTAACTATGGCTACACCTTC. It is translated as CASVTPGLTNYGYTF.

The CDR3 protein is CSASPALAGDSDTQYF. DNA for the CDR3: TGCAGTGCTAGCCCGGCCCTAGCGGGAGATTCAGATACGCAGTATTTT. This chain connects TRBV20-1 to TRBJ2-3, with TRBD2 identical over 10 bases. J gave up 4 bases and V 3 bases, and 10 bases lay outside the gene matches. The CDR3 contains 16 residues. Germline loops: CDR1 DFQATT, CDR2 SNEGSKA (reference sequence).

The rearrangement links TRBV27 to TRBJ2-3; a possible D gene is TRBD1 (6 bases). In germline, CDR1 is MNHEY, CDR2 SMNVEV (reference sequence). The CDR3 is 15 amino acids. Trimming removed 3 bases at V and 0 bases at J, with 10 bases between. The CDR3, as DNA: TGTGCCAGCAGTTTCTTCCAGGGGAGCACAGATACGCAGTATTTT. Translating gives CASSFFQGSTDTQYF.

This clonotype was counted only a few times. CDR3 sequence: CSASSSGRAETKETQYF. The CDR3, as DNA: TGCAGTGCTAGCTCCTCCGGACGAGCGGAAACGAAAGAGACCCAGTACTTC. The V call is TRBV20-1, the J call TRBJ2-5, with D perhaps TRBD2 (5 bases). Germline lookup yields CDR1 DFQATT and CDR2 SNEGSKA (reference sequence). V lost 3 bases and J lost 3, with 23 bases in between. This CDR3 is built from 17 residues.

This clonotype has only a few counts. The chain joins TRBV5-6 to TRBJ2-6, with 9 bases lining up with TRBD1. CDR1 and CDR2 from the germline V gene are SGHDT and YYEEEE. Trimming took 4 bases from V and 12 from J; bases not matched to a gene: 11. The length of the CDR3 is 15 residues. The CDR3 sequence: CASSLRDREVLVLTF. The CDR3 coding sequence is TGTGCCAGCAGCCTCCGGGACAGGGAAGTACTCGTCCTGACTTTC. Filled out from reference TRBV5-6 and TRBJ2-6, the complete variable domain reads DAGVTQSPTHLIKTRGQQVTLRCSPKSGHDTVSWYQQALGQGPQFIFQYYEEEERQRGNFPDRFSGHQFPNYSSELNVNALLLGDSALYLCASSLRDREVLVLTFGAGSRLTVL.

The chain couples TRBV5-1 to TRBJ2-3, with 9 bases fitting TRBD2. J gave up 6 bases and V 0 bases, and 8 bases lay outside the gene matches. This CDR3 has 16 amino acids. The V gene's germline CDR1 is SGHRS and CDR2 YFSETQ. DNA for the CDR3: TGCGCCAGCAGCTTGGCTAGCGGGAACAACCCGGATACGCAGTATTTT. This gives the protein CASSLASGNNPDTQYF.

V gene TRBV10-3 combines with J gene TRBJ2-5; tentatively, D is TRBD1 (6 bases). Germline loops: CDR1 ENHRY, CDR2 SYGVKD. V was clipped by 4 bases and J by 5 bases, with 17 bases between them. The CDR3 spans 15 residues. The CDR3 spells CAISANLQGPETQYF. In nucleotides, the CDR3 is TGTGCCATCAGTGCTAATCTACAGGGCCCGGAGACCCAGTACTTC.

The rearrangement uses TRBV6-6 and TRBJ2-1; 8 positions agree with TRBD2. The CDR3 is 16 amino acids. With 5 bases clipped from V and 13 bases from J, the junction kept 19 bases outside the gene matches. Germline CDR1 is MNHNY and CDR2 is SVGAGI (reference sequence). The chain's CDR3 is CASSPGAGAPQETQFF. CDR3 DNA sequence: TGTGCCAGCAGTCCGGGAGCGGGAGCCCCGCAAGAGACCCAGTTCTTC.

The rearrangement links TRBV5-1 to TRBJ1-6; 11 bases map to TRBD1. Per germline, CDR1 SGHRS and CDR2 YFSETQ. V trimming: 4 bases; J trimming: 8 bases; junction bases outside the gene matches: 2. This CDR3 is 14 amino acids long. CDR3 sequence: CASSRDRGDSPLHF. CDR3 DNA sequence: TGCGCCAGCAGCCGGGACAGGGGGGATTCACCCCTCCACTTT.

This rearrangement joins TRBV27 to TRBJ2-1; the match to TRBD2 covers 11 bases. Germline V gives CDR1 MNHEY, CDR2 SMNVEV (reference sequence). This CDR3 contains 16 residues. The J segment lost 1 base and the V segment lost 8 bases, leaving 7 bases of the junction unmatched. In DNA form, the CDR3 reads TGTGCCAGCGGGCGACTAGCGGGGACATCCTACAATGAGCAGTTCTTC. This sequence encodes CASGRLAGTSYNEQFF.

V usage is TRBV5-1 and J usage is TRBJ1-2, with a weak D call TRBD1 (6 bases). The CDR3 has 15 residues. Germline CDR1 and CDR2: SGHRS and YFSETQ. Trimming left V 4 bases short and J 2 bases short, with 15 bases between. The CDR3 protein is CASSTATGSNYGYTF. CDR3 coding DNA: TGCGCCAGCAGCACCGCCACAGGGTCCAACTATGGCTACACCTTC.